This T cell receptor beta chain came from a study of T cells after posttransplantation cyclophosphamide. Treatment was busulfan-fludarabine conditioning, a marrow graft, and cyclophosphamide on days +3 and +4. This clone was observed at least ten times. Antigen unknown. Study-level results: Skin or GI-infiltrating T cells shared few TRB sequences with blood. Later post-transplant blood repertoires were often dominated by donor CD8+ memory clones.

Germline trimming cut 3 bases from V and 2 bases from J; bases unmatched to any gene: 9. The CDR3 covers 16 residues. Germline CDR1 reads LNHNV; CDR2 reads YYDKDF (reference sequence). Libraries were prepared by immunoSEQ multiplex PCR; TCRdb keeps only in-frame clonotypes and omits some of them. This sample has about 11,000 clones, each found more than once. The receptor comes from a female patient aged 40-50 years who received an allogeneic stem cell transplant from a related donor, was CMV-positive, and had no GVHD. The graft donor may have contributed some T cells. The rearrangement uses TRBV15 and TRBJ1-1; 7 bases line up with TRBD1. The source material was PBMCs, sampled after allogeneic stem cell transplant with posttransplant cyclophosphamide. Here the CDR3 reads CATSSDRRGRNTEAFF. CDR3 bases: TGTGCCACCAGCAGTGATAGGAGGGGGCGAAACACTGAAGCTTTCTTT.